The 28 T cell receptor beta chains in this list originate from one sample, sequenced in a study of T cell responses to AZD1222 COVID-19 vaccine. Assay used: immunoSEQ multiplex PCR; TCRdb lists only in-frame clones, some missing. The table records roughly 120,000 clones, approximately 84% of them present only once. The starting material was peripheral blood, obtained on day 0 of AZD1222 vaccination. These receptors came from an adult in good health.

The chain is built from TRBV5-5 and TRBJ2-5, with D possibly matching TRBD2 (7 bases). The CDR3 sequence is 14 residues long. Germline lookup yields CDR1 SGHKS and CDR2 YYEKEE (reference sequence). Trimming cost V 0 bases and J 6 bases, with 12 bases left between them. The CDR3 DNA reads TGTGCCAGCAGCTTGGCCATGGGGGGGCAGACCCAGTACTTC. Amino acids: CASSLAMGGQTQYF.

This sequence joins TRBV6-5 and TRBJ2-7; D may be TRBD2 (7 bases). V gave up 2 bases and J gave up 5 bases, with 10 bases separating them. Germline V gene data show CDR1 as MNHEY and CDR2 as SVGAGI. The CDR3 covers 13 residues. The CDR3 region is CASSYGGGNEQYF. The CDR3 DNA is TGTGCCAGCAGTTACGGCGGGGGCAACGAGCAGTACTTC.

J is TRBJ2-1 and V is TRBV5-4; no reliable D call. Germline loops: CDR1 SGHNT, CDR2 YYREEE (reference sequence). The CDR3 length is 14 residues. V was cut by 5 bases and J by 5 bases, with 14 bases left in between. The CDR3 reads CASSPPGRDNEQFF. Here the CDR3 DNA reads TGTGCCAGCAGTCCTCCCGGACGGGACAATGAGCAGTTCTTC. Drawing the rest from reference TRBV5-4 and TRBJ2-1, the complete variable domain is ETGVTQSPTHLIKTRGQQVTLRCSSQSGHNTVSWYQQALGQGPQFIFQYYREEENGRGNFPPRFSGLQFPNYSSELNVNALELDDSALYLCASSPPGRDNEQFFGPGTRLTVL.

The chain carries TRBV7-2 and TRBJ2-1; perhaps TRBD2 as D (5 bases). Trimming pared 1 base from V and 1 base from J, leaving 17 bases between. The germline V gene has CDR1 SGHTA and CDR2 FQGNSA. The CDR3 is 18 residues long. CDR3 sequence: CASSLDSTSGLSYNEQFF. The DNA of the CDR3 is TGTGCCAGCAGCTTAGATTCCACTAGTGGCTTATCCTACAATGAGCAGTTCTTC. Combining the CDR3 with reference TRBV7-2 and TRBJ2-1 gives the whole variable domain GAGVSQSPSNKVTEKGKDVELRCDPISGHTALYWYRQSLGQGLEFLIYFQGNSAPDKSGLPSDRFSAERTGGSVSTLTIQRTQQEDSAVYLCASSLDSTSGLSYNEQFFGPGTRLTVL.

The chain couples TRBV28 to TRBJ1-2; 7 nucleotides agree with TRBD1. The germline gives CDR1 MDHEN, CDR2 SYDVKM. This CDR3 is built from 14 residues. The V gene end was trimmed by 4 bases and the J gene end by 5 bases; junction bases not matched to a gene: 7. CDR3 in DNA: TGTGCCAGCAGTTCCGAAGGGGGCGGGTATGGCTACACCTTC. It yields the protein CASSSEGGGYGYTF.

The CDR3 protein is CASSVGTSPGGEQFF. CDR3 in DNA: TGTGCCAGCAGCGTAGGGACTAGCCCGGGAGGTGAGCAGTTCTTC. J is TRBJ2-1 and V is TRBV9; 8 nucleotides match TRBD2. The CDR3 is 15 amino acids. CDR1 and CDR2 from the germline V gene are SGDLS and YYNGEE. The V and J ends lost 0 bases and 9 bases, in that order; junction bases with no gene match: 8.

This chain links TRBV15 with TRBJ1-1; D gene uncertain. Trimming took off 5 bases at V and 0 bases at J, with 4 bases between the two ends. CDR1 LNHNV and CDR2 YYDKDF come from the germline V gene (reference sequence). The CDR3 covers 12 residues. The CDR3 here is CATSLMNTEAFF. The CDR3 nucleotides read TGTGCCACCAGCCTTATGAACACTGAAGCTTTCTTT.

The chain carries TRBV19 and TRBJ1-6, with TRBD1 as a possible D gene (6 bases). This CDR3 has 15 residues. The germline gives CDR1 LNHDA, CDR2 SQIVND (reference sequence). Trimming took 5 bases from V and 7 from J, leaving 15 bases between them. The CDR3 is CASSFPGQVNSPLHF. The CDR3 DNA is TGTGCCAGTAGTTTCCCGGGACAAGTAAATTCACCCCTCCACTTT. Based on the CDR3 plus reference TRBV19 and TRBJ1-6, the full variable domain is DGGITQSPKYLFRKEGQNVTLSCEQNLNHDAMYWYRQDPGQGLRLIYYSQIVNDFQKGDIAEGYSVSREKKESFPLTVTSAQKNPTAFYLCASSFPGQVNSPLHFGNGTRLTVT.

The chain has TRBV30 and TRBJ2-3; unclear D gene. This CDR3 comprises 13 residues. Germline V gene lookup returns CDR1 GTSNPN and CDR2 SVGIG (reference sequence). Trimming stripped 2 bases from V and 6 bases from J, with 12 bases between. This chain's CDR3 is CAWSTRKVDTQYF. CDR3 in DNA: TGTGCCTGGAGTACAAGGAAGGTGGATACGCAGTATTTT.

V gene TRBV5-6 combines with J gene TRBJ1-3; tentative D call: TRBD1 (5 bases). V shed 4 bases and J shed 0 bases, with 11 bases lying between them. The CDR3 contains 15 residues. Germline CDR1 and CDR2: SGHDT and YYEEEE. The CDR3 protein is CASSPGPLSGNTIYF. In DNA, the CDR3 is TGTGCCAGCAGCCCGGGACCGCTCTCTGGAAACACCATATATTTT.

The genes are TRBV5-1 and TRBJ2-7, with D possibly TRBD2 on 6 matching bases. This CDR3 is built from 15 residues. The V and J ends lost 2 bases and 3 bases respectively, with 15 bases between them. Germline V gives CDR1 SGHRS, CDR2 YFSETQ. The CDR3 is CASSFGTDSFYEQYF. Written as DNA, the CDR3 is TGCGCCAGCAGCTTCGGGACTGACAGTTTCTACGAGCAGTACTTC.

V and J are TRBV7-3 and TRBJ2-7; unclear D gene. In germline, CDR1 is SGHTA, CDR2 FQGTGA. This CDR3 is built from 14 residues. Trimming pared 6 bases from V and 3 bases from J, leaving 15 bases between. The CDR3 bases are TGTGCCAGCAGTCTAATGCACGGTAGCTACGAGCAGTACTTC. This translates into CASSLMHGSYEQYF.

This clone was seen a single time. V gene TRBV5-8 combines with J gene TRBJ1-2; TRBD1 matches 8 bases. CDR1 is SGHTS and CDR2 is YDEGEE in the germline V gene. Trimming took 2 bases from V and 5 from J; bases not matched to a gene: 8. The CDR3 runs to 15 residues. CDR3 sequence: CASSFDRGIGYGYTF. As DNA, the CDR3 is TGTGCCAGCAGCTTTGACAGGGGAATCGGATATGGCTACACCTTC. Based on the CDR3 plus reference TRBV5-8 and TRBJ1-2, the full variable domain is EAGVTQSPTHLIKTRGQQATLRCSPISGHTSVYWYQQALGLGLQFLLWYDEGEERNRGNFPPRFSGRQFPNYSSELNVNALELEDSALYLCASSFDRGIGYGYTFGSGTRLTVV.

The gene calls are TRBV27 and TRBJ2-2; D remains ambiguous. In germline, CDR1 is MNHEY, CDR2 SMNVEV (reference sequence). The V end lost 2 bases, the J end lost 3 bases, and 13 bases lay between the germline ends. The CDR3 consists of 16 residues. The CDR3 nucleotides are TGTGCCAGCAGTTTAATAGGACGACTTCACACCGGGGAGCTGTTTTTT. Translation: CASSLIGRLHTGELFF.

This clone was observed a handful of times. The chain uses TRBV28 and TRBJ1-2; D is undetermined. This CDR3 is 13 amino acids long. Germline V gene lookup returns CDR1 MDHEN and CDR2 SYDVKM. Trimming left V 6 bases short and J 1 base short, with 9 bases between. The CDR3 DNA follows: TGTGCCAGCAGATCGGGGAATAACTATGGCTACACCTTC. Its protein product is CASRSGNNYGYTF.

The V gene is TRBV3-1 (or the pseudogene TRBV3-2), the J gene TRBJ2-5; a possible D gene is TRBD2 (5 bases). Germline CDR1 LGHDT, CDR2 YNNKEL (reference sequence). This CDR3 spans 13 amino acids. V shed 4 bases and J shed 1 base, with 7 bases lying between them. CDR3 residues: CASSPTSQETQYF. CDR3 bases: TGTGCCAGCAGCCCTACTAGCCAAGAGACCCAGTACTTC.

As for this clone: The junction shows a germline mismatch at one end, possibly a read error. The chain uses TRBV6-1 and TRBJ1-2; D is unclear. Germline CDR1 and CDR2: MNHNS and SASEGT. This CDR3 region has 13 residues. For the CDR3, the DNA is TGTGCCAGCAGTGACGTGGTTAGCTATGGCCACACCTTC. Protein: CASSDVVSYGHTF.

CDR3 in amino acids: CASSLTGEQYF. The CDR3 bases are TGTGCCAGCAGCTTGACCGGCGAGCAGTACTTC. J is TRBJ2-7 and V is TRBV5-6, with D unresolved. V gave up 1 base and J gave up 6 bases, with 5 bases separating them. This CDR3 contains 11 residues. Germline CDR1 is SGHDT and CDR2 is YYEEEE.

V is TRBV5-1 and J is TRBJ1-3; D uncertain. CDR3 length equals 14 residues. Germline V gene data show CDR1 as SGHRS and CDR2 as YFSETQ. V gave up 0 bases and J gave up 1 base, with 5 bases separating them. CDR3 region: CASSLGQSGNTIYF. The DNA for the CDR3 is TGCGCCAGCAGCTTGGGGCAGTCTGGAAACACCATATATTTT.

This clone is a singleton in its sample. J is TRBJ2-7 and V is TRBV13; 8 nucleotides agree with TRBD1. Germline V lookup: CDR1 PRHDT, CDR2 FYEKMQ (reference sequence). J lost 0 bases, V lost 5 bases, and 9 bases had no gene match. This CDR3 has 16 residues. The CDR3: CASSATTGVSSYEQYF. CDR3 DNA sequence: TGTGCCAGCAGCGCGACGACAGGGGTTAGCTCCTACGAGCAGTACTTC.

V and J are TRBV6-1 and TRBJ1-6; 7 bases map to TRBD1. Unmatched junction bases numbered 4, after V lost 2 bases and J lost 0 bases. The CDR3 extends over 17 amino acids. Germline loops: CDR1 MNHNS, CDR2 SASEGT. The CDR3 protein is CASSEPAGGSYNSPLHF. The CDR3 DNA follows: TGTGCCAGCAGTGAACCCGCAGGGGGCTCCTATAATTCACCCCTCCACTTT.

The CDR3 region has the DNA TGTGCCAGCTCACCGACCGGGACGCAGGGAGGCTACACCTTC. Residues: CASSPTGTQGGYTF. V usage is TRBV18 and J usage is TRBJ1-2; maybe TRBD1 (5 bases). The CDR3 contains 14 residues. V was trimmed by 3 bases and J by 8 bases, leaving 16 bases between them. Germline loops: CDR1 KGHSH, CDR2 LQKENI.

The chain recombines TRBV9 with TRBJ1-2, with D unclear. Between the trimmed V and J ends, which lost 4 bases and 6 bases, there was a span of 16 bases. The germline CDR1 and CDR2 sequences are SGDLS and YYNGEE. The length of the CDR3 is 14 residues. The CDR3 coding sequence is TGTGCCAGCAGCCCGAGTCGGGTTAGTGATGGCTACACCTTC. Translation gives CASSPSRVSDGYTF.

This rearrangement joins TRBV6-1 to TRBJ1-2; no clear D gene. The CDR3 totals 12 residues. Germline CDR1 MNHNS, CDR2 SASEGT. Trimming left V 3 bases short and J 8 bases short, with 10 bases between. The DNA for the CDR3 is TGTGCCAGCAGTGAGGGGAACAAGGGCTACACCTTC. This translates into CASSEGNKGYTF.

The chain recombines TRBV3-1 (or the pseudogene TRBV3-2) with TRBJ2-1, with 8 nucleotides matching TRBD2. From germline, CDR1 is LGHDT and CDR2 YNNKEL (reference sequence). The CDR3 spans 16 residues. V lost 2 bases to trimming and J lost 9 bases; unmatched junction nucleotides: 12. The DNA for the CDR3 is TGTGCCAGCAGCCAATTCTCAACGGGGGGGCCTAGTGAGCAGTTCTTC. This sequence encodes CASSQFSTGGPSEQFF.

This clone was picked up one time. The rearrangement uses TRBV10-3 and TRBJ2-5; D not resolved. Germline assignment: CDR1 ENHRY and CDR2 SYGVKD. Trimming removed 3 bases at V and 2 bases at J, with 7 bases between. The CDR3 is 13 residues long. CDR3 in DNA: TGTGCCATCAGTGATGTCTATCAAGAGACCCAGTACTTC. It codes for CAISDVYQETQYF.

The V and J genes are TRBV27 and TRBJ1-5; a possible D gene is TRBD1 (5 bases). V lost 4 bases and J lost 0, with 16 bases in between. From germline, CDR1 is MNHEY and CDR2 SMNVEV (reference sequence). This CDR3 has 17 residues. CDR3 in DNA: TGTGCCAGCAGTTCCTACGGGGCCGAAAATAGCAATCAGCCCCAGCATTTT. This gives the protein CASSSYGAENSNQPQHF.

The genes are TRBV7-6 and TRBJ2-1; a weak D match, TRBD2 (7 bases). The CDR3 length is 15 residues. Deletions cut 0 bases from V and 9 bases from J, with 15 bases between. In germline, CDR1 is SGHVS, CDR2 FNYEAQ. The CDR3 is CASSLAEGGRFEQFF. The CDR3 DNA reads as TGTGCCAGCAGCTTAGCGGAGGGGGGGCGGTTTGAGCAGTTCTTC.